This T cell receptor (beta chain) was observed in a study of HIV-infected children after antiretroviral therapy interruption. Study details: In continuous treatment, analyzed samples were from weeks 0, 48 and 150.

This clonotype has at least ten counts. At one end the junction does not follow the germline gene, possibly because of a read error. Treatment in this sample: PENTA 11 planned treatment interruption arm or continuous ART arm. At least 24 weeks of at least three-drug ART, in children 2 to 15 years. Samples needed at least 5 million viable cryopreserved PBMCs. Unique molecular identifiers were included in an RNA-based 3' RACE TCR library. TCRdb re-derived calls from the 3' RACE reads in MiXCR, one entry per CDR3 protein. The repertoire holds around 40,000 distinct CDR3 sequences, about 6.5% seen once, with about 1% in the top ten. Germline CDR1 reads MGHRA; CDR2 reads YSYEKL. The CDR3 runs to 15 residues.

The sequence was obtained from a pool of human donors with HIV. This chain joins TRBV4-1 and TRBJ2-7; TRBD1 matches 11 bases. Here the sequenced sample was CD45RA+ CD4+ T cells from PBMCs, pooled from several time points, taken from a donor given antiretroviral therapy, either interrupted or continuous. Subset indicated: naive CD4+ CD45RA+ CD45RO- T cells. CDR3: CASSQVADRGREQYF. The CDR3 nucleotides read TGTGCCAGCAGCCAAGTAGCGGACAGGGGGCGCGAACAGTACTTC.